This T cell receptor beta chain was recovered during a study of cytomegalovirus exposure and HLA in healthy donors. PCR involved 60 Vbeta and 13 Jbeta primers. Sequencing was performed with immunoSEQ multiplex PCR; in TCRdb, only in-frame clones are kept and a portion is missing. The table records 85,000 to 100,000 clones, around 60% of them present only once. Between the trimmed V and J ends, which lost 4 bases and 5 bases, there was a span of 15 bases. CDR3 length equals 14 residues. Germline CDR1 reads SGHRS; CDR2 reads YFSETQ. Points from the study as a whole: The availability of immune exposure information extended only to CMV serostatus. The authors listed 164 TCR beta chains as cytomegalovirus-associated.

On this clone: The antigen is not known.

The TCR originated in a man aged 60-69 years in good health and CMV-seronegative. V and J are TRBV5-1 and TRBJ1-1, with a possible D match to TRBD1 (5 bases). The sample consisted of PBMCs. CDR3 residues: CASSQQAGQTEAFF. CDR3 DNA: TGCGCCAGCAGCCAGCAAGCGGGGCAAACTGAAGCTTTCTTT. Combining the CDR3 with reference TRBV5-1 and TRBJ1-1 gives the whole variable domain KAGVTQTPRYLIKTRGQQVTLSCSPISGHRSVSWYQQTPGQGLQFLFEYFSETQRNKGNFPGRFSGRQFSNSRSEMNVSTLELGDSALYLCASSQQAGQTEAFFGQGTRLTVV.